This TCR beta chain was obtained from a study of T cell clonality in common variable immunodeficiency. Notes on the study in general: In common variable immunodeficiency, TCR beta chains reportedly carried fewer deletions and N-nucleotide insertions. Compared with healthy controls, CVID subjects showed increased TCRbeta clonality, mostly in about a third.

This clone showed up many times. The antigen remains unidentified. The CDR3 goes on 3 residues after the read ends, and that part is filled in from the germline J gene. V gave up 4 bases and J gave up 9 bases; unmatched junction bases: 4. Looked up from germline, CDR1 is SGHRS and CDR2 is YFSETQ. The CDR3 sequence is 14 residues long. This table comes from immunoSEQ multiplex PCR, and its TCRdb copy is limited to in-frame clones, with some not included. The specimen gives about 37,000 clones without singletons; the ten biggest hold 0.9% to 1%. The gene calls are TRBV5-1 and TRBJ1-6; 10 nucleotides line up with TRBD1. This TCR came from a person between 18 and 75 years old in good health. Source material: peripheral blood mononuclear cells. The CDR3 is CASSLGQGGSPLHF. The part of the CDR3 DNA that was read is TGCGCCAGCAGCCTCGGACAGGGGGGTTCACCC.